A single sample gave rise to the 12 T cell receptor beta chains below, sequenced in a study of Graves' ophthalmopathy and Graves' hyperthyroidism. RNA transcripts were the source from which TCR beta CDR3 regions were amplified. HTBI primers were employed in first-round RT-PCR, then a second-round multiplex PCR followed. Each CDR3 protein is one row after TCRdb ran MiXCR on the multiplex PCR reads. The sample has under 200,000 distinct CDR3 sequences, 30% to 45% seen once. Material: peripheral blood. The receptors here all came from a woman aged 40 to 50 with Graves' ophthalmopathy.

The chain has TRBV7-3 and TRBJ2-6; 13 nucleotides match TRBD2. Germline trimming cut 5 bases from V and 2 bases from J; bases unmatched to any gene: 9. Germline V gives CDR1 SGHTA, CDR2 FQGTGA. This CDR3 has 19 residues. The CDR3 protein is CASSPRGTSGMAGANVLTF. DNA for the CDR3: TGTGCCAGCAGCCCGAGGGGGACTAGCGGGATGGCTGGGGCCAACGTCCTGACTTTC.

This clonotype was seen many times. This sequence joins TRBV11-2 and TRBJ1-2, with unresolved D. V was clipped by 1 base and J by 7 bases, with 4 bases between them. The CDR3 extends over 11 amino acids. Germline-derived CDR1 and CDR2 are SGHAT and FQNNGV. CDR3 DNA: TGTGCCAGCAGCTTAGCAGTTGGCTACACCTTC. It translates to CASSLAVGYTF.

This clonotype came up once. The V and J genes are TRBV6-5 and TRBJ2-7, with D perhaps given as TRBD1 or TRBD2 (6 bases each). The V end was cut by 4 bases, the J end by 7 bases, with 14 bases between. CDR1 and CDR2 (germline): MNHEY, SVGAGI. This CDR3 contains 13 residues. CDR3 sequence reads: CASSFGGQREQYF. Here the CDR3 DNA reads TGTGCCAGCAGTTTTGGGGGGCAACGGGAGCAGTACTTC.

This clonotype has ten or more counts. V and J are TRBV7-2 and TRBJ2-5; D not resolved. The V gene's germline CDR1 is SGHTA and CDR2 FQGNSA. CDR3 length: 15 amino acids. The V and J ends lost 2 bases and 3 bases respectively, with 13 bases between them. CDR3 sequence reads: CASSLMWSPEETQYF. Here the CDR3 DNA reads TGTGCCAGCAGCTTAATGTGGTCACCAGAAGAGACCCAGTACTTC.

This clonotype was found a few times. This chain uses TRBV11-2 with TRBJ1-2; no reliable D call. This CDR3 contains 18 residues. The germline gives CDR1 SGHAT, CDR2 FQNNGV. Trimming pared 2 bases from V and 1 base from J, leaving 20 bases between. CDR3 loop: CASSLFLPNDANNYGYTF. The CDR3 DNA reads as TGTGCCAGCAGCTTATTTTTGCCCAATGACGCAAATAACTATGGCTACACCTTC.

This clonotype was observed at least ten times. V is TRBV20-1 and J is TRBJ1-1; no firm D call. Germline V gene sequence: CDR1 DFQATT, CDR2 SNEGSKA (reference sequence). The CDR3 runs to 12 residues. The CDR3 DNA is TGCACCCGAACTGGGTTGGACACTGAAGCTTTCTTT. Amino acid sequence: CTRTGLDTEAFF.

The V gene is TRBV11-2, the J gene TRBJ2-7; 7 positions agree with TRBD2. V was clipped by 4 bases and J by 0 bases; unmatched bases: 9. CDR1 SGHAT and CDR2 FQNNGV come from the germline V gene. This CDR3 spans 16 amino acids. CDR3 sequence (DNA): TGTGCCAGCAGCTCCCACCTAGCGGCGAGCTCCTACGAGCAGTACTTC. Protein sequence: CASSSHLAASSYEQYF.

The chain uses TRBV6-1 and TRBJ2-7; 7 positions agree with TRBD2. CDR1 and CDR2 from the germline V gene are MNHNS and SASEGT. The CDR3 covers 14 residues. The V segment lost 4 bases and the J segment 3 bases; nucleotides outside the gene matches: 6. The DNA for the CDR3 is TGTGCCAGCAGTGGGACTAGTCTGAGCTACGAGCAGTACTTC. This translates into CASSGTSLSYEQYF.

This rearrangement joins TRBV7-2 to TRBJ2-7; D unclear. Trimming took 1 base from V and 6 from J, leaving 4 bases between them. From germline, CDR1 is SGHTA and CDR2 FQGNSA. The CDR3 is 11 residues long. This CDR3 is CASSLVGEQYF. CDR3 coding DNA: TGTGCCAGCAGCTTAGTGGGCGAGCAGTACTTC. Looking up the rest from reference TRBV7-2 and TRBJ2-7 gives the full variable domain: GAGVSQSPSNKVTEKGKDVELRCDPISGHTALYWYRQSLGQGLEFLIYFQGNSAPDKSGLPSDRFSAERTGGSVSTLTIQRTQQEDSAVYLCASSLVGEQYFGPGTRLTVT.

There are many counts of this clonotype. The V and J genes are TRBV6-1 and TRBJ2-2, with TRBD1 identical over 8 bases. Germline V gene sequence: CDR1 MNHNS, CDR2 SASEGT. This CDR3 has 14 amino acids. Trimming removed 7 bases from V and 3 bases from J; junction bases left unmatched: 4. Here the CDR3 reads CASKYRGYTGELFF. The CDR3, as DNA: TGTGCCAGCAAATACAGGGGGTACACCGGGGAGCTGTTTTTT.

This clonotype was seen at least ten times. V gene TRBV6-2 or TRBV6-3 combines with J gene TRBJ2-2; TRBD1 matches 8 bases. Germline V gene sequence: CDR1 MNHEY, CDR2 SVGEGT. The CDR3 consists of 15 residues. V lost 6 bases to trimming and J lost 4 bases; unmatched junction nucleotides: 7. The DNA for the CDR3 is TGTGCCAGCAGGTTTTCCAGGGGGCTCACCGGGGAGCTGTTTTTT. Translating gives CASRFSRGLTGELFF.

This clonotype was picked up many times. The DNA of the CDR3 is TGTGCCAGCAGCGGGGGGAGGAAGATGAACACTGAAGCTTTCTTT. It codes for CASSGGRKMNTEAFF. The chain couples TRBV9 to TRBJ1-1; D might be TRBD1 (5 bases). V lost 3 bases to trimming and J lost 0 bases, with 12 bases between them. Germline CDR1 SGDLS, CDR2 YYNGEE. The length of the CDR3 is 15 residues.